These 8 T cell receptor beta chains originate from one sample sequenced in a study of blood T cell repertoires in COVID-19. Clones were read by immunoSEQ multiplex PCR, and TCRdb kept only the in-frame ones, dropping some. The sample lists 100,000 to 150,000 clones; around 81% were seen once. The sequenced sample was peripheral blood. All receptors come from a man aged 40-50 years with active or convalescent COVID-19.

This rearrangement joins TRBV6-1 to TRBJ2-3; 9 nucleotides match TRBD2. Trimming removed 0 bases from V and 0 bases from J; junction bases left unmatched: 7. Germline V lookup: CDR1 MNHNS, CDR2 SASEGT. The CDR3 runs to 18 residues. In DNA form, the CDR3 reads TGTGCCAGCAGTGAAGCCCCCGCCGGGACTAGCAGCACAGATACGCAGTATTTT. Translating it yields CASSEAPAGTSSTDTQYF.

V gene TRBV28 combines with J gene TRBJ1-5; D ambiguous. V lost 7 bases to trimming and J lost 10 bases, with 17 bases between them. The CDR3 sequence is 13 residues long. Germline V CDR1 and CDR2: MDHEN, SYDVKM. CDR3: CASKFLANGPQHF. The CDR3 nucleotides read TGTGCCAGCAAGTTTTTGGCCAATGGTCCCCAGCATTTT.

The chain carries TRBV11-1 and TRBJ1-2, with D possibly being TRBD1 (6 bases). Germline assignment: CDR1 SGHAT and CDR2 FQDESV (reference sequence). Trimming shortened V by 4 bases and J by 4 bases, and 13 bases separated the two germline ends. The CDR3 loop spans 14 amino acids. The CDR3 loop reads CASSSSGQPYGYTF. CDR3 in DNA: TGTGCCAGCAGCTCGTCAGGACAGCCCTATGGCTACACCTTC.

V usage is TRBV19 and J usage is TRBJ1-5; 8 positions match TRBD1. Germline-derived CDR1 and CDR2 are LNHDA and SQIVND (reference sequence). With V trimmed by 6 bases and J by 9 bases, 10 bases remained unmatched. There are 14 residues in the CDR3. The CDR3 DNA follows: TGTGCCAGTAGCCCGGGACAGGTGGTTGGGCCCCAGCATTTT. Encoded protein: CASSPGQVVGPQHF. Together with reference TRBV19 and TRBJ1-5, the CDR3 gives the full variable domain: DGGITQSPKYLFRKEGQNVTLSCEQNLNHDAMYWYRQDPGQGLRLIYYSQIVNDFQKGDIAEGYSVSREKKESFPLTVTSAQKNPTAFYLCASSPGQVVGPQHFGDGTRLSIL.

V and J are TRBV7-9 and TRBJ2-5; perhaps TRBD1 as D (5 bases). The V gene lost 4 bases and the J gene lost 4 bases, with 13 bases spanning the gap. The CDR3 spans 14 residues. From germline, CDR1 is SEHNR and CDR2 FQNEAQ (reference sequence). In nucleotides, the CDR3 is TGTGCCAGCAGCTCCGGAGCCCAGGGAGAGACCCAGTACTTC. This gives the protein CASSSGAQGETQYF.

V usage is TRBV6-1 and J usage is TRBJ2-5, with D possibly being TRBD1 (6 bases). CDR3 length: 15 amino acids. V was clipped by 3 bases and J by 1 base, with 12 bases between them. Looked up from germline, CDR1 is MNHNS and CDR2 is SASEGT. DNA of the CDR3: TGTGCCAGCAGTGACAACAGGGCGGGCCAAGAGACCCAGTACTTC. It codes for CASSDNRAGQETQYF.

The chain's CDR3 is CASSSEPGQENEQFF. CDR3 nucleotides: TGTGCCAGCAGCTCCGAACCGGGACAAGAGAATGAGCAGTTCTTC. J is TRBJ2-1 and V is TRBV5-6, with D possibly TRBD1 on 6 matching bases. The length of the CDR3 is 15 residues. Germline loops: CDR1 SGHDT, CDR2 YYEEEE. Trimming stripped 3 bases from V and 7 bases from J, with 17 bases between.

This chain uses TRBV11-2 with TRBJ2-1, with TRBD1 matching over 8 bases. The CDR3 is 15 amino acids. Germline CDR1 SGHAT, CDR2 FQNNGV. After removal of 5 bases from V and 5 bases from J, the junction contained 8 bases not matched to a gene. This CDR3 is CASSPVTGVHNEQFF. The CDR3 bases are TGTGCCAGCAGCCCCGTGACAGGGGTTCACAATGAGCAGTTCTTC. Full variable domain (missing parts from reference TRBV11-2 and TRBJ2-1): EAGVAQSPRYKIIEKRQSVAFWCNPISGHATLYWYQQILGQGPKLLIQFQNNGVVDDSQLPKDRFSAERLKGVDSTLKIQPAKLEDSAVYLCASSPVTGVHNEQFFGPGTRLTVL.